This is a list of T cell receptor beta chains from one sample in a study of cytomegalovirus exposure and HLA in healthy donors. The protocol was immunoSEQ multiplex PCR, while the TCRdb copy is restricted to in-frame clones and leaves out a portion. This table holds roughly 130,000 clones, approximately 91% found once. The sample comprised PBMCs. Every receptor here comes from a woman in her thirties or forties in good health and CMV-seronegative. The CDR3 runs from the conserved cysteine through the conserved F or W. The D gene is left open where the match is weak.

D gene	J gene	V gene	CDR3 protein
.	TRBJ1-2	TRBV6-5	CASSYSRSLTSYGYTF
TRBD1	TRBJ2-5	TRBV7-9	CASSLQGGRETQYF
.	TRBJ1-5	TRBV7-8	CASSPEGALSNQPQHF
.	TRBJ2-3	TRBV6-1	CASSPIGGDTQYF
.	TRBJ2-2	TRBV28	CASGTWSPYTGELFF
.	TRBJ2-1	TRBV5-1	CASSLAPRASNEQFF
.	TRBJ2-7	TRBV5-1	CASSANPRVGYEQYF
TRBD2	TRBJ2-1	TRBV11-3	CASSLWLAGGYNEQFF
TRBD1	TRBJ1-4	TRBV7-2	CASSSSRAGGVEKLFF
TRBD2	TRBJ2-7	TRBV6-5	CASRSPGLAGSEQYF
.	TRBJ1-5	TRBV5-4	CASSSGGGNQPQHF
TRBD2	TRBJ2-7	TRBV5-1	CASRLAGVSEQYF
TRBD2	TRBJ2-1	TRBV10-3	CAIKLGASGIRDEQFF
TRBD1	TRBJ1-2	TRBV4-3	CASSQLSPEGTGAYGYTF
TRBD2	TRBJ2-5	TRBV7-9	CSSSFGLAAETQYF
.	TRBJ2-3	TRBV5-6	CASSLGLTDTQYF
.	TRBJ2-1	TRBV28	CASGSSYNEQFF
TRBD1	TRBJ2-3	TRBV7-2	CASSLSTGVDTQYF
TRBD1	TRBJ1-1	TRBV15	CATSRDPGQSQAFF
.	TRBJ2-1	TRBV12-1	CASSFVGGNNEQFF
TRBD1	TRBJ2-6	TRBV5-6	CASSLQGAGANVLTF
.	TRBJ2-7	TRBV11-2	CASSARRVGSGYEQYF
.	TRBJ2-1	TRBV6-5	CASSQSGFTYNEQFF
TRBD2	TRBJ2-7	TRBV29-1	CSVDLAGGGYEQYF
.	TRBJ1-1	TRBV29-1	CSAGVGVNTEAFF
TRBD1	TRBJ2-7	TRBV6-6	CASSLQGASYEQYF